The T cell receptor beta chain described here comes from a study of blood T cell repertoires in COVID-19. V was pared by 1 base and J by 1 base, with 8 bases between. This CDR3 contains 15 residues. Per the germline V gene, CDR1 is MNHEY and CDR2 is SVGEGT. In the original workflow: Reference gene primer amplification yielded estimated nucleated cell counts. Clones were sequenced by immunoSEQ multiplex PCR, and TCRdb holds only the in-frame ones, with some missing. Clone size and the V and J calls come from that table; the DNA yielded D and trimming. The sample consists of approximately 90,000 clones, around nine tenths of them appearing once.

The genes are TRBV6-2 or TRBV6-3 and TRBJ1-5; no clear D. The sequence derives from a man aged 80 or over with active or convalescent COVID-19. Sequenced material: peripheral blood. The CDR3 bases are TGTGCCAGCAGTTACTGGTCAGTAAGCAATCAGCCCCAGCATTTT. It translates to CASSYWSVSNQPQHF.